The 24 T cell receptor beta chains presented below share a single source sample, sequenced in a study of immune heterogeneity within non-small cell lung tumors. TCR beta CDR3 regions came from multiplex PCR with 32 forward V and 13 reverse J primers. TCRdb reprocessed the multiplex PCR reads via MiXCR and lists one record per CDR3 protein. The sample has 9,500 to 11,000 distinct CDR3 sequences; about a quarter are singletons. Samples each supplied approximately 0.55 ug of bulk tumor genomic DNA as template. During surgery, each primary tumor gave multiple biopsies spaced as far apart as possible. Before undergoing curative surgery, patients had newly diagnosed non-small cell lung cancer that was untreated. Sequencing was carried out using lung tumor tissue. These receptors all stem from a woman aged 50 to 60 with non-small cell lung cancer.

The genes are TRBV19 and TRBJ1-4; D not resolved. The CDR3 runs 12 residues. From germline, CDR1 is LNHDA and CDR2 SQIVND (reference sequence). Trimming pared 7 bases from V and 6 bases from J, leaving 9 bases between. The chain's CDR3 is CASTKGYEKLFF. The CDR3 region has the DNA TGTGCCAGTACCAAGGGCTATGAAAAACTGTTTTTT. The whole variable domain, filled in from reference TRBV19 and TRBJ1-4, reads DGGITQSPKYLFRKEGQNVTLSCEQNLNHDAMYWYRQDPGQGLRLIYYSQIVNDFQKGDIAEGYSVSREKKESFPLTVTSAQKNPTAFYLCASTKGYEKLFFGSGTQLSVL.

There are many counts of this clonotype. This chain uses TRBV6-1 with TRBJ2-7; tentative D call: TRBD2 (5 bases). The CDR3 has 12 residues. Trimming removed 5 bases at V and 7 bases at J, with 12 bases between. Germline loops: CDR1 MNHNS, CDR2 SASEGT. DNA for the CDR3: TGTGCCAGCAGTCCCGGACTTCCAGAGCAGTACTTC. Amino acids: CASSPGLPEQYF.

This clonotype is classed as large. This rearrangement joins TRBV30 to TRBJ2-1; 10 bases agree with TRBD2. This CDR3 region has 15 residues. CDR1 and CDR2 from the germline V gene are GTSNPN and SVGIG (reference sequence). Unmatched junction bases numbered 6, after V lost 1 base and J lost 6 bases. CDR3 loop: CAWSGLAGVANEQFF. The CDR3, as DNA: TGTGCCTGGAGTGGTCTAGCGGGGGTAGCCAATGAGCAGTTCTTC.

The rearrangement uses TRBV6-2 or TRBV6-3 and TRBJ2-2; D might be TRBD1 (6 bases). The CDR3 consists of 17 residues. Germline CDR1 MNHEY, CDR2 SVGEGT. V gave up 2 bases and J gave up 4 bases, with 17 bases separating them. CDR3 region: CASSYPSWGPATGELFF. The CDR3 DNA reads as TGTGCCAGCAGTTACCCGTCATGGGGGCCCGCCACCGGGGAGCTGTTTTTT.

By share, this clonotype counts as medium-sized. The chain carries TRBV6-1 and TRBJ1-6, with D unresolved. The length of the CDR3 is 16 residues. Germline values: CDR1 MNHNS, CDR2 SASEGT. Deletions cut 2 bases from V and 0 bases from J, with 8 bases between. In DNA, the CDR3 is TGTGCCAGCAGTGAAATGGAGAGCTCCTATAATTCACCCCTCCACTTT. Its protein product is CASSEMESSYNSPLHF.

Note on this clonotype: It may be a read error: a sequence one base away is much more abundant. The V call is TRBV12-3 or TRBV12-4, the J call TRBJ2-1; D is ambiguous. V lost 4 bases and J 0 bases, leaving 4 bases between the germline ends. The CDR3 runs 13 residues. The CDR3 sequence is CASSCSSYNEQFF. CDR3 in DNA: TGTGCCAGCAGTTGTAGCTCCTACAATGAGCAGTTCTTC.

This clonotype has at least ten counts. In DNA form, the CDR3 reads TGTGCCAAGTCGACAGGGAACTCTGGAAACACCATATATTTT. Amino acids: CAKSTGNSGNTIYF. The chain uses TRBV2 and TRBJ1-3; 7 bases fit TRBD1. With 10 bases clipped from V and 0 bases from J, the junction kept 6 bases outside the gene matches. This CDR3 is 14 amino acids long. Germline V lookup: CDR1 SNHLY, CDR2 FYNNEI.

There are many counts of this clonotype. The chain has TRBV6-1 and TRBJ1-2; TRBD1 agrees at 7 bases. CDR1 MNHNS and CDR2 SASEGT come from the germline V gene. V shed 5 bases and J 4 bases; nucleotides not matched to a gene: 10. This CDR3 comprises 15 residues. The CDR3 DNA reads TGTGCCAGCAGTTATCAACCGGGACAGAGCTATGGCTACACCTTC. Its protein is CASSYQPGQSYGYTF.

The table lists this clonotype with a few counts. The V call is TRBV7-8, the J call TRBJ2-4, with D perhaps TRBD2 (5 bases). The CDR3 length is 14 residues. The V gene's germline CDR1 is SGHVS and CDR2 FQNEAQ. Trimming removed 1 base at V and 8 bases at J, with 12 bases between. CDR3 sequence reads: CASSLVPGSDIQYF. CDR3 in DNA: TGTGCCAGCAGCTTAGTTCCGGGGTCAGACATTCAGTACTTC.

This clonotype appeared many times. The chain recombines TRBV27 with TRBJ2-7; 10 nucleotides match TRBD2. This CDR3 has 14 amino acids. The germline gives CDR1 MNHEY, CDR2 SMNVEV (reference sequence). J gave up 5 bases and V 8 bases, and 9 bases lay outside the gene matches. The CDR3 loop reads CASSGTSDFHEQYF. Written as DNA, the CDR3 is TGTGCCAGCTCCGGGACTAGCGATTTCCACGAGCAGTACTTC.

This clonotype was seen many times. The chain uses TRBV28 and TRBJ2-7; D ambiguous. This CDR3 spans 12 amino acids. Germline V gene data show CDR1 as MDHEN and CDR2 as SYDVKM. V dropped 8 bases and J dropped 7 bases, with 15 bases sitting between them. This CDR3 reads CASGLRFREQYF. Here the CDR3 DNA reads TGTGCCAGCGGCCTGCGGTTTAGGGAGCAGTACTTC.

This clonotype was observed at least ten times. The chain is built from TRBV28 and TRBJ1-2; D is uncertain. V lost 4 bases to trimming and J lost 0 bases, with 12 bases between them. The CDR3 consists of 15 residues. Germline values: CDR1 MDHEN, CDR2 SYDVKM. DNA for the CDR3: TGTGCCAGCAGTTCCCGTCTGGACCCTAACTATGGCTACACCTTC. Its protein is CASSSRLDPNYGYTF.

By share, this clonotype ranks as medium-sized. V usage is TRBV7-8 and J usage is TRBJ1-5; D is uncertain. With 1 base removed from V and 5 bases from J, the gap between germline ends came to 6 bases. Germline lookup yields CDR1 SGHVS and CDR2 FQNEAQ. The CDR3 runs 13 residues. CDR3 nucleotide sequence: TGTGCCAGCAGCTTAGTTGGATATCAGCCCCAGCATTTT. As protein: CASSLVGYQPQHF.

The chain employs TRBV6-1 and TRBJ2-2, with 10 bases matching TRBD2. The trim removed 7 bases at V and 6 bases at J, leaving 2 bases unmatched. Germline V gene lookup returns CDR1 MNHNS and CDR2 SASEGT. The CDR3 runs 13 residues. The CDR3 reads CASTSGSSGELFF. The CDR3 bases are TGTGCCAGCACTAGCGGGAGCTCCGGGGAGCTGTTTTTT.

By share, this clonotype ranks as medium-sized. The chain uses TRBV5-1 and TRBJ1-2; D is uncertain. Germline assignment: CDR1 SGHRS and CDR2 YFSETQ. The CDR3 has 16 amino acids. The V and J ends lost 4 bases and 2 bases respectively, with 18 bases between them. The CDR3 sequence: CASSPTLLRMNYGYTF. In nucleotides, the CDR3 is TGCGCCAGCAGCCCGACTCTACTCAGAATGAACTATGGCTACACCTTC.

This clonotype was seen more than once but under ten times. A much larger clone lies a single base off, so this may be a read error. In nucleotides, the CDR3 is TGTGCCAGCCATGGGGACCCCCACTACCTCTATTGCTACACCTTC. It specifies CASHGDPHYLYCYTF. The chain links TRBV6-2 or TRBV6-3 to TRBJ1-2; D is perhaps TRBD1 (5 bases). The CDR3 contains 15 residues. Germline V gene lookup returns CDR1 MNHEY and CDR2 SVGEGT.

Notes on this clonotype: This may stem from a read error, because a much larger clone lies one nucleotide away. The V call is TRBV7-9, the J call TRBJ1-2; D not certain. CDR1 and CDR2 from the germline V gene are SEHNR and FQNEAQ (reference sequence). The CDR3 has 14 residues. V was shortened by 1 base and J by 5 bases, with 11 bases between the two germline ends. The CDR3: CASSLDGKEYGYTF. As DNA, the CDR3 is TGTGCCAGCAGCTTAGACGGGAAAGAGTATGGCTACACCTTC.

In its sample, this clonotype ranks as medium-sized. The chain recombines TRBV3-1 with TRBJ1-3; tentative D call: TRBD1 (5 bases). The CDR3 contains 19 residues. Germline assignment: CDR1 LGHDT and CDR2 YNNKEL (reference sequence). The V and J ends lost 4 bases and 5 bases respectively, with 27 bases between them. The CDR3, as DNA: TGTGCCAGCAGCCCCAAGGGCGTCGGAGTACGGGGGACCCGAAACACCATATATTTT. Its translation is CASSPKGVGVRGTRNTIYF.

V and J are TRBV7-2 and TRBJ2-5; D is uncertain. Trimming left V 1 base short and J 4 bases short, with 7 bases between. Germline CDR1 reads SGHTA; CDR2 reads FQGNSA. The CDR3 extends over 13 amino acids. The CDR3 loop reads CASSLVPRETQYF. CDR3 bases: TGTGCCAGCAGCTTAGTCCCCCGAGAGACCCAGTACTTC.

V is TRBV7-9 and J is TRBJ2-3; D might be TRBD2 (6 bases). The CDR3 is 13 residues long. The germline CDR1 and CDR2 sequences are SEHNR and FQNEAQ (reference sequence). Trimming cost V 5 bases and J 4 bases, with 10 bases left between them. The CDR3 DNA reads as TGTGCCAGCAGCGCTAGCGTATCAGATACGCAGTATTTT. This encodes CASSASVSDTQYF.

This clonotype was seen a handful of times. The final CDR3 position lacks the conserved phenylalanine or tryptophan, pointing to a likely read error. The chain couples TRBV7-9 to TRBJ1-2; TRBD1 matches 8 bases. This CDR3 is 15 amino acids long. The germline CDR1 and CDR2 sequences are SEHNR and FQNEAQ (reference sequence). V dropped 1 base and J dropped 0; count of bases not matched to a gene: 1. The CDR3 is CASSLGDRPNYGYTL. The CDR3 DNA reads as TGTGCCAGCAGCTTAGGGGACAGGCCTAACTATGGCTACACCCTC.

This chain links TRBV28 with TRBJ2-5, with 10 bases matching TRBD1. The CDR3 consists of 14 residues. V trimming: 5 bases; J trimming: 6 bases; junction bases outside the gene matches: 6. In germline, CDR1 is MDHEN, CDR2 SYDVKM. The CDR3 nucleotides read TGTGCCAGCAGTGGGACAGGGGCCACAAAGACCCAGTACTTC. Translated: CASSGTGATKTQYF.

The table lists this clonotype with many counts. The chain links TRBV7-2 to TRBJ2-1, with D possibly matching TRBD2 (5 bases). Germline CDR1 reads SGHTA; CDR2 reads FQGNSA. The CDR3 is 16 amino acids. V shed 5 bases and J shed 4 bases, with 18 bases lying between them. For the CDR3, the DNA is TGTGCCAGCAGCCCAGGCCTGAGCGGTGTTTACAATGAGCAGTTCTTC. This gives the protein CASSPGLSGVYNEQFF.

CDR3 sequence reads: CASGIAAPRELFF. CDR3 DNA sequence: TGTGCCAGCGGGATAGCGGCCCCGCGGGAGCTGTTTTTT. The rearrangement joins TRBV2 to TRBJ2-2; D is perhaps TRBD2 (6 bases). V lost 8 bases, J lost 9 bases, and 16 bases lay in between. Germline CDR1 is SNHLY and CDR2 is FYNNEI. The CDR3 runs 13 residues.